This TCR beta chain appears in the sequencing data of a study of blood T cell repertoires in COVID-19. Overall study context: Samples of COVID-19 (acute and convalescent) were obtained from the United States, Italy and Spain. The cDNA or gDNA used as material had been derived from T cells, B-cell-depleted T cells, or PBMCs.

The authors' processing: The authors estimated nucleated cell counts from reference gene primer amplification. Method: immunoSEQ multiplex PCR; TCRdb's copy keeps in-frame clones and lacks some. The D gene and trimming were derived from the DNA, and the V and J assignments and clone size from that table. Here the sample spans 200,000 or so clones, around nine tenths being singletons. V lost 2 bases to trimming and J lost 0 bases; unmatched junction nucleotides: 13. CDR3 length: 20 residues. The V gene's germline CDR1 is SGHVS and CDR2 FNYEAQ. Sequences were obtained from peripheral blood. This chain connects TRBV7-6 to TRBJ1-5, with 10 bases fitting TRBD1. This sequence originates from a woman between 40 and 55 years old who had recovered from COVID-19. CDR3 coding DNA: TGTGCCAGCAGCTTAAAATCGGTCGGGACAGGGGTAATTAGCAATCAGCCCCAGCATTTT. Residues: CASSLKSVGTGVISNQPQHF.